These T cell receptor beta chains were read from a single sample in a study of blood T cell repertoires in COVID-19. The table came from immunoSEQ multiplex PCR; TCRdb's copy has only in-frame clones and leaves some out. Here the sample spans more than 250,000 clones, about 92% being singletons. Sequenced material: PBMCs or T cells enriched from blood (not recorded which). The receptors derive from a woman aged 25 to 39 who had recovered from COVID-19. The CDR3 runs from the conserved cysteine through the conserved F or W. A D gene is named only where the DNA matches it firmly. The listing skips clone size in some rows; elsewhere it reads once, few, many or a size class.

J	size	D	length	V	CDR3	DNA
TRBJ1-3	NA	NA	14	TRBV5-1	CASSHDDLADTIYF	TGCGCCAGCAGCCACGACGACCTTGCGGACACCATATATTTT
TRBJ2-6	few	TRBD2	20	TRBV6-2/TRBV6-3	CASSYTSPLAGPSGANVLTF	TGTGCCAGCAGTTACACTTCCCCACTAGCGGGGCCCTCTGGGGCCAACGTCCTGACTTTC
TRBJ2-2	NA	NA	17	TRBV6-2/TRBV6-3	CASSYSAGTLNTGELFF	TGTGCCAGCAGTTACTCGGCCGGGACACTTAACACCGGGGAGCTGTTTTTT
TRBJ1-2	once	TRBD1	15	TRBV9	CASSPTGGVDNGYTF	TGTGCCAGCAGCCCCACAGGGGGGGTAGATAATGGCTACACCTTC
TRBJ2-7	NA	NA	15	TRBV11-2	CASSLDEGANYEQYF	TGTGCCAGCAGCTTAGATGAGGGAGCCAACTACGAGCAGTACTTC
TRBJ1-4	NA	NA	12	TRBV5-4	CASSLDTEKLFF	TGTGCCAGCAGCTTGGACACCGAAAAACTGTTTTTT
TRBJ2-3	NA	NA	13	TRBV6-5	CASSPPMADTQYF	TGTGCCAGCAGCCCCCCTATGGCAGATACGCAGTATTTT
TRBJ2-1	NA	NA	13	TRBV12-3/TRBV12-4	CASSFQYGYEQFF	TGTGCCAGCAGTTTTCAATACGGGTATGAGCAGTTCTTC
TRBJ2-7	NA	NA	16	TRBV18	CASSPPGQAAGFEQYF	TGTGCCAGCTCACCACCTGGTCAGGCGGCGGGGTTCGAGCAGTACTTC
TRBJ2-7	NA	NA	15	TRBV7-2	CASSERLSSSYEQYF	TGTGCCAGCAGCGAGCGACTGTCAAGCTCCTACGAGCAGTACTTC
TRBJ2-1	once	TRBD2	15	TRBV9	CASSVDPSGVNEQFF	TGTGCCAGCAGCGTAGATCCCAGCGGGGTAAATGAGCAGTTCTTC
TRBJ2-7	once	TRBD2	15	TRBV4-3	CASSQAGGPHNEQYF	TGCGCCAGCAGCCAAGCGGGAGGGCCTCACAACGAGCAGTACTTC
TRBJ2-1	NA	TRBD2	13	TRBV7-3	CASSRTSDDEQFF	TGTGCCAGCAGCCGGACTAGTGACGATGAGCAGTTCTTC
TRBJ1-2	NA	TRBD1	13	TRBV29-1	CSVENRGQGGYTF	TGCAGCGTTGAGAACAGGGGGCAGGGGGGCTACACCTTC
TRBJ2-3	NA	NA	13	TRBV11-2	CASSLERLDTQYF	TGTGCCAGCAGCTTAGAGAGGCTAGATACGCAGTATTTT
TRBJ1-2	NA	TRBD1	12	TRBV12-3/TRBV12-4	CASSYRGTGYTF	TGTGCCAGCAGTTACAGGGGCACCGGCTACACCTTC
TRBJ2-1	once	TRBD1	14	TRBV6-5	CAIRRGRLNNEQFF	TGTGCCATCCGCAGGGGGCGACTGAACAATGAGCAGTTCTTC
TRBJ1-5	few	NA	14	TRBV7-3	CASSLPQGPQPQHF	TGTGCCAGCAGCCTCCCACAGGGCCCTCAGCCCCAGCATTTT
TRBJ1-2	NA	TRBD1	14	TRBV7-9	CASSAITGARGYTF	TGTGCCAGCAGCGCCATTACAGGGGCCCGGGGCTACACCTTC